Shown below are 17 T cell receptor beta chains from a single sample sequenced in a study of cytomegalovirus exposure and HLA in healthy donors. The PCR used 60 Vbeta and 13 Jbeta primers. Clones were sequenced by immunoSEQ multiplex PCR, and TCRdb holds only the in-frame ones, with some missing. The sample shows 200,000 to 250,000 clones, approximately 82% of them seen only once. The source material was PBMCs. These receptors were taken from a male donor in good health and CMV-seronegative.

This clone was seen more than once but under ten times. This chain links TRBV7-8 with TRBJ2-3, with 10 bases aligning to TRBD2. Germline V gives CDR1 SGHVS, CDR2 FQNEAQ. J gave up 2 bases and V 5 bases, and 13 bases lay outside the gene matches. This CDR3 has 18 residues. The CDR3, as DNA: TGTGCCAGCAGCCGCAGTACTAGCGGGATAAAGGACACAGATACGCAGTATTTT. The encoded protein is CASSRSTSGIKDTDTQYF.

Comments on this clone: The same CDR3 can be traced to other DNA sequences in this sample. This rearrangement joins TRBV27 to TRBJ2-7; D possibly corresponds to TRBD1 (6 bases). Trimming left V 5 bases short and J 4 bases short, with 9 bases between. The CDR3 contains 12 residues. Germline V gives CDR1 MNHEY, CDR2 SMNVEV (reference sequence). CDR3 bases: TGTGCCAGCAGTCCAACAGGGTACGAGCAGTACTTC. Its translation: CASSPTGYEQYF.

In nucleotides, the CDR3 is TGTGCCAGCAGCCTACCCAACAGGGGGATTCAGCCCCAGCATTTT. Its translation is CASSLPNRGIQPQHF. The chain has TRBV21-1 and TRBJ1-5; TRBD1, the D gene given by the table, was not confirmed from the DNA. TRBV21-1 counts as a pseudogene. The CDR3 consists of 15 residues.

CDR3 sequence reads: CASSGTGGTEAFF. Written as DNA, the CDR3 is TGCGCCAGCAGTGGCACAGGGGGCACTGAAGCTTTCTTT. The gene calls are TRBV10-1 and TRBJ1-1, with TRBD1 identical over 8 bases. Germline CDR1 WNHNN, CDR2 SYGVQD (reference sequence). The length of the CDR3 is 13 residues. V shed 4 bases and J 4 bases; nucleotides not matched to a gene: 2.

The chain joins TRBV5-4 to TRBJ2-1, with 13 bases identical to TRBD2. The CDR3 is 18 residues long. Germline V CDR1 and CDR2: SGHNT, YYREEE (reference sequence). V shed 4 bases and J 4 bases; nucleotides not matched to a gene: 11. CDR3 amino acids: CASSTGTSGIRVYNEQFF. CDR3 DNA: TGTGCCAGCAGCACCGGGACTAGCGGGATTAGAGTGTACAATGAGCAGTTCTTC.

The chain has TRBV5-1 and TRBJ2-7, with D possibly matching TRBD1 (6 bases). Between the trimmed V and J ends, which lost 4 bases and 3 bases, there was a span of 14 bases. The CDR3 runs 14 residues. The germline V gene has CDR1 SGHRS and CDR2 YFSETQ. The CDR3, as DNA: TGCGCCAGCAGCAACCGGACAGCAAACTACGAGCAGTACTTC. Translated, it gives CASSNRTANYEQYF.

This clone has only one observation. At one of its ends the junction is not consistent with the germline gene, which may arise from a read error. The chain carries TRBV6-4 and TRBJ1-5, with TRBD1 as a possible D gene (6 bases). Germline lookup yields CDR1 MRHNA and CDR2 SNTAGT. The CDR3 length is 16 residues. The CDR3 DNA reads TGTGCCGGCAGACCGAACAGGGAGAATAGCAATCAGCCCCAGCATTTT. Translating it yields CAGRPNRENSNQPQHF.

V and J are TRBV19 and TRBJ1-5; no clear D gene. The CDR3 length is 14 residues. V was cut by 3 bases and J by 3 bases, with 9 bases left in between. Germline loops: CDR1 LNHDA, CDR2 SQIVND (reference sequence). CDR3 sequence (DNA): TGTGCCAGTAGTATCGGGGTTCTCAATCAGCCCCAGCATTTT. As protein: CASSIGVLNQPQHF.

J is TRBJ1-2 and V is TRBV19; D is ambiguous. The CDR3 is 15 residues long. Germline V gene data show CDR1 as LNHDA and CDR2 as SQIVND (reference sequence). Trimming removed 4 bases from V and 0 bases from J, with 12 bases in between. In DNA form, the CDR3 reads TGTGCCAGTAGTACCCCCGGGCGGGCTAACTATGGCTACACCTTC. Residues: CASSTPGRANYGYTF.

This chain connects TRBV7-6 to TRBJ1-2, with D perhaps TRBD1 (6 bases). V dropped 5 bases and J dropped 6 bases, with 16 bases sitting between them. The CDR3 spans 14 residues. CDR1 and CDR2 (germline): SGHVS, FNYEAQ. CDR3 sequence (DNA): TGTGCCAGCAGCCCAGGATACAGGGAACATGGCTACACCTTC. It yields the protein CASSPGYREHGYTF.

The chain links TRBV27 to TRBJ1-5; D gene unclear. Germline lookup yields CDR1 MNHEY and CDR2 SMNVEV (reference sequence). Deletions cut 0 bases from V and 3 bases from J, with 9 bases between. The CDR3 totals 15 residues. This CDR3 reads CASSLSFANNQPQHF. The CDR3, as DNA: TGTGCCAGCAGTTTATCGTTTGCGAACAATCAGCCCCAGCATTTT.

This clone was recorded only once. The J gene is TRBJ1-1, the V gene TRBV20-1; TRBD1 is a possible D gene (6 bases). The germline gives CDR1 DFQATT, CDR2 SNEGSKA (reference sequence). V was shortened by 5 bases and J by 10 bases, with 14 bases between the two germline ends. The length of the CDR3 is 11 residues. CDR3 protein: CSAARGGRAFF. The DNA of the CDR3 is TGCAGTGCTGCCCGGGGGGGGCGAGCTTTCTTT.

In this sample, this clone turned up once. The chain uses TRBV5-1 and TRBJ2-1; 14 bases are shared with TRBD2. CDR3 length: 16 residues. Germline CDR1 and CDR2: SGHRS and YFSETQ. The trim removed 3 bases at V and 7 bases at J, leaving 6 bases unmatched. The CDR3 nucleotides read TGCGCCAGCAGCTGGTACGGGACTAGCGGGAGTAATGAGCAGTTCTTC. This translates into CASSWYGTSGSNEQFF.

The chain combines TRBV4-2 with TRBJ2-5; 7 bases are shared with TRBD1. V trimming: 1 base; J trimming: 5 bases; junction bases outside the gene matches: 7. Germline V gene sequence: CDR1 LGHNA, CDR2 YNFKEQ. The CDR3 contains 15 residues. The CDR3 here is CASSQGDRDLETQYF. The CDR3 DNA follows: TGTGCCAGCAGCCAAGGGGACAGAGACCTGGAGACCCAGTACTTC.

The chain joins TRBV5-1 to TRBJ1-3, with 10 bases identical to TRBD1. Germline CDR1 is SGHRS and CDR2 is YFSETQ. The CDR3 is 20 residues long. Unmatched junction bases numbered 12, after V lost 0 bases and J lost 0 bases. The DNA for the CDR3 is TGCGCCAGCAGCTTGGCCTCCGGGACAGGGGCCCAAGTCTCTGGAAACACCATATATTTT. Translation gives CASSLASGTGAQVSGNTIYF.

For the CDR3, the DNA is TGTGCCAGTAGTATGATGGGAGGAGGGGAGACCCAGTACTTC. Translating it yields CASSMMGGGETQYF. The chain has TRBV19 and TRBJ2-5; maybe TRBD2 (6 bases). V lost 3 bases, J lost 5 bases, and 13 bases lay in between. The CDR3 totals 14 residues. Germline V gives CDR1 LNHDA, CDR2 SQIVND (reference sequence).

The rearrangement uses TRBV5-5 and TRBJ2-7, with 11 bases that match TRBD2. The trim removed 4 bases at V and 1 base at J, leaving 1 base unmatched. The germline CDR1 and CDR2 sequences are SGHKS and YYEKEE (reference sequence). The length of the CDR3 is 14 residues. For the CDR3, the DNA is TGTGCCAGCAGCAGACTAGCGGGGTCCTACGAGCAGTACTTC. This codes for CASSRLAGSYEQYF.